This is a list of T cell receptor beta chains from one sample in a study of cytomegalovirus exposure and HLA in healthy donors. Here immunoSEQ multiplex PCR was the method, and the copy in TCRdb shows in-frame clones only, minus some. The sample has about 84,000 clones; around 66% are singletons. Sequencing was done on a sample of PBMCs. The receptors derive from a woman between 40 and 50 years old in good health and CMV-seropositive. The CDR3 runs from the conserved cysteine through the conserved F or W. Fields, in order: clone size, J gene, V gene, D gene, CDR3 DNA, CDR3 protein. D genes are given only for firm matches. Clone size is given for some rows only: seen once, a few or many times, or a class if the clone is expanded.

-,TRBJ1-4,TRBV18,-,TGTGCCAGCTCGCGTAACGAGAAGAATGAAAAACTGTTTTTT,CASSRNEKNEKLFF
-,TRBJ1-5,TRBV28,TRBD1,TGTGCCAGCCAGGGGGAGAATCAGCCCCAGCATTTT,CASQGENQPQHF
-,TRBJ2-5,TRBV9,TRBD2,TGTGCCAGCGGTAAGGCGGGAGCCCGAATTCAGTACTTC,CASGKAGARIQYF
-,TRBJ2-5,TRBV30,TRBD2,TGTGCCTGGGCGGCTTCGACTAGCGGGTCCTCGCAGTACTTC,CAWAASTSGSSQYF
-,TRBJ2-7,TRBV28,-,TGTGCCAGCAGTTTTGGGGCGCGCGCGGGAAACTACGAGCAGTACTTC,CASSFGARAGNYEQYF
-,TRBJ2-2,TRBV6-1,TRBD1,TGTGCCAGCAGAGGTGACAGGGGGAACACCGGGGAGCTGTTTTTT,CASRGDRGNTGELFF
-,TRBJ1-2,TRBV5-1,TRBD1,TGCGCCAGCAGCTCGACAGGGGAGTTCTATGGCTACACCTTC,CASSSTGEFYGYTF
-,TRBJ2-7,TRBV21-1,-,TGTGCCAGCCCCATTCCCGGGACAGGGGGCGACGAGCAGTACTTC,CASPIPGTGGDEQYF
few,TRBJ1-3,TRBV2,-,TGTGCCAGCAGTGAGGACTACTCTGGAAACACCATATATTTT,CASSEDYSGNTIYF
once,TRBJ2-7,TRBV2,TRBD1,TGTGCCAGCAGTGATAGAACAGGGGTGAACGAGCAGTACTTC,CASSDRTGVNEQYF
-,TRBJ2-7,TRBV7-9,-,TGTGCCAGCAGCTTAGGATCTTCTGCGGGATTAGTCTACGAGCAGTACTTC,CASSLGSSAGLVYEQYF
-,TRBJ2-3,TRBV7-2,-,TGTGCCAGCAGCTTACGACCCAGGGATACGCAGTATTTT,CASSLRPRDTQYF
-,TRBJ2-3,TRBV4-1,TRBD1,TGCGCCAGCAGCCAGGTGACAGGGAAAGAACTCGCAGATACGCAGTATTTT,CASSQVTGKELADTQYF
-,TRBJ1-4,TRBV4-3,-,TGCGCCAGCAGCCAAGAATCGCCAACACCCGCTAATGAAAAACTGTTTTTT,CASSQESPTPANEKLFF
few,TRBJ1-3,TRBV5-6,-,TGTGCCAGCAGCTTGGGCCAGGTCAGCTCTGGAAACACCATATATTTT,CASSLGQVSSGNTIYF
few,TRBJ1-1,TRBV10-3,TRBD1,TGTGCCATCAGTGAGCCCGGACAGGGGGCAGCTGAAGCTTTCTTT,CAISEPGQGAAEAFF
few,TRBJ1-4,TRBV7-9,-,TGTGCCAGCAGGGTGGTATCCGGGACTAATGAAAAACTGTTTTTT,CASRVVSGTNEKLFF
-,TRBJ1-2,TRBV5-4,-,TGTGCCAGCAGCGGGACACCTCAAGCTAACTATGGCTACACCTTC,CASSGTPQANYGYTF
few,TRBJ1-5,TRBV2,-,TGTGCCAGCAGTGTTAGCGGGCAGGCAGCGGGCCCCCAGCATTTT,CASSVSGQAAGPQHF
-,TRBJ2-7,TRBV6-6,-,TGTGCCAGCAGTTACTCGACGGGAGTATGGTACGAGCAGTACTTC,CASSYSTGVWYEQYF
few,TRBJ1-2,TRBV2,-,TGTGCCAGCCGCCAGGGCACCGCGTCTGGCTACACCTTC,CASRQGTASGYTF
-,TRBJ2-1,TRBV4-3,TRBD2,TGCGCCAGCAGCCAAGATAGAACTAGGGAGGGCCATGGGTTCTTC,CASSQDRTREGHGFF
-,TRBJ2-3,TRBV27,-,TGTGCCAGCAGCTATAGCGGAGCCAGCACAGATACGCAGTATTTT,CASSYSGASTDTQYF
few,TRBJ1-4,TRBV4-3,-,TGCGCCAGCAGCCACCTAAAGGAGGGGAATGAAAAACTGTTTTTT,CASSHLKEGNEKLFF
few,TRBJ2-3,TRBV29-1,-,TGCAGCGTTGAAGTATGGGAGGATACGCAGTATTTT,CSVEVWEDTQYF
-,TRBJ2-7,TRBV5-1,-,TGCGCCAGCAGCTTGGATCCGGGCGGGAACTACGAGCAGTACTTC,CASSLDPGGNYEQYF
-,TRBJ2-1,TRBV2,TRBD2,TGTGCCAGCAGCGGGACTAGCGGGAGACGGGAGCAGTTCTTC,CASSGTSGRREQFF
-,TRBJ1-4,TRBV19,TRBD1,TGTGCCAGTAGTCCCCCGGACAGGATTGAAAAACTGTTTTTT,CASSPPDRIEKLFF
-,TRBJ1-2,TRBV7-2,-,TGTGCCAGCAGCTTCAATATGGACAGCTATGGCTACACCTTC,CASSFNMDSYGYTF
-,TRBJ1-1,TRBV9,-,TGTGCCAGCAGCCCCCACAGGGACACTGAAGCTTTCTTT,CASSPHRDTEAFF
-,TRBJ1-5,TRBV6-5,-,TGTGCCAGCAGTTTCATACAGGGATATCAGCCCCAGCATTTT,CASSFIQGYQPQHF
-,TRBJ2-7,TRBV7-2,TRBD2,TGTGCCAGCACCCCCGTAGCGGGAGACACCTACGAGCAGTACTTC,CASTPVAGDTYEQYF
few,TRBJ2-2,TRBV10-3,-,TGTGCCATCACCCCCGTTCCGGAGTCCGGGGAGCTGTTTTTT,CAITPVPESGELFF
few,TRBJ2-2,TRBV4-3,TRBD2,TGCGCCAGCAGCCGCAGTACAGGGACTAGCCAGCGTACGAACACCGGGGAGCTGTTTTTT,CASSRSTGTSQRTNTGELFF
-,TRBJ2-7,TRBV6-1,-,TGTGCCAGCAGTGAAGCGCCCAGGAACTCCTACGAGCAGTACTTC,CASSEAPRNSYEQYF
-,TRBJ1-2,TRBV5-6,-,TGTGCCAGCAGCTTGGCCGTCAGGGGTTATGGCTACACCTTC,CASSLAVRGYGYTF
-,TRBJ1-4,TRBV5-4,TRBD1,TGTGCCAGCAGCTTCGACAGGGGGGTTGAAAAACTGTTTTTT,CASSFDRGVEKLFF
few,TRBJ2-7,TRBV27,-,TGTGCCAGCAGTTTAAATCGGGATACCTACGAGCAGTACTTC,CASSLNRDTYEQYF
-,TRBJ1-3,TRBV28,TRBD1,TGTGCCAGCATGACAGGGGGGGCTGGAAACACCATATATTTT,CASMTGGAGNTIYF
-,TRBJ2-2,TRBV7-9,TRBD2,TGTGCCAGCAGCTTATTTCGTGCGGGAGGGCCGACCGGGGAGCTGTTTTTT,CASSLFRAGGPTGELFF
few,TRBJ2-7,TRBV9,-,TGTGCCAGCAGCGTAGTTGCGGCCTCCTACGAGCAGTACTTC,CASSVVAASYEQYF
few,TRBJ2-5,TRBV7-2,TRBD2,TGTGCCAGCAGCTTAGGAGGGAGCGGGAGAGGCGAGACCCAGTACTTC,CASSLGGSGRGETQYF
-,TRBJ2-1,TRBV4-2,TRBD2,TGTGCCAGCAGCCAAGACGCGACTAGCCCCTACAATGAGCAGTTCTTC,CASSQDATSPYNEQFF
-,TRBJ1-1,TRBV6-1,TRBD1,TGTGCCAGCAGTGAAATCGACAGGGGAGCTGAAGCTTTCTTT,CASSEIDRGAEAFF
few,TRBJ1-1,TRBV11-2,-,TGTGCCACCCGTGACAGCGCCATGAACACTGAAGCTTTCTTT,CATRDSAMNTEAFF
-,TRBJ2-1,TRBV5-1,-,TGCGCCAGCAGTAGGCTGGGAGCTGGCTACAATGAGCAGTTCTTC,CASSRLGAGYNEQFF
few,TRBJ2-1,TRBV27,TRBD2,TGTGCCAGCAGTTTAACCGGACTAGCGGGAGGGCTTCGCTCCTACAATGAGCAGTTCTTC,CASSLTGLAGGLRSYNEQFF
-,TRBJ2-2,TRBV11-1,-,TGTGCCAGCAGCTTAGAATCCTCCGGGGAGCTGTTTTTT,CASSLESSGELFF
-,TRBJ1-1,TRBV12-5,-,TGTGCTAGTGGATTAAGTACGGGGGGACGCACTGAAGCTTTCTTT,CASGLSTGGRTEAFF
-,TRBJ2-7,TRBV6-5,TRBD1,TGTGCCAGCAGTTCCCAAAAAACAGGGGGCTCCTACGAGCAGTACTTC,CASSSQKTGGSYEQYF
few,TRBJ1-2,TRBV5-4,-,TGTGCCAGCAGCCCCCAGGGGATCTTATATGGCTACACCTTC,CASSPQGILYGYTF
-,TRBJ1-1,TRBV28,TRBD1,TGTGCCAGCAGTTTCGCGACAGGGGGGGGCACTGAAGCTTTCTTT,CASSFATGGGTEAFF